The 3 T cell receptor beta chains below were found in one sample sequenced in a study of cytomegalovirus exposure and HLA in healthy donors. The PCR ran on 60 Vbeta and 13 Jbeta primers. Measured with immunoSEQ multiplex PCR; TCRdb has only the in-frame clones, and not every one. The table lists approximately 210,000 clones, 79% of them singletons. The sequenced material came from PBMCs. Receptor source: a girl aged 5-17 years in good health and CMV-seropositive.

This chain links TRBV7-2 with TRBJ2-1; D call uncertain. V lost 1 base to trimming and J lost 6 bases, with 10 bases between them. The V gene's germline CDR1 is SGHTA and CDR2 FQGNSA. CDR3 length: 14 residues. CDR3 region: CASSLVYPPNEQFF. The CDR3 region has the DNA TGTGCCAGCAGCTTAGTCTACCCCCCCAATGAGCAGTTCTTC.

The V and J genes are TRBV6-5 and TRBJ2-1, with 9 bases matching TRBD2. V gave up 5 bases and J gave up 8 bases; unmatched junction bases: 10. The CDR3 extends over 15 amino acids. Per germline, CDR1 MNHEY and CDR2 SVGAGI. As DNA, the CDR3 is TGTGCCAGCAGTCAAAGGAGCGGGGGGCCGGATGAGCAGTTCTTC. Residues: CASSQRSGGPDEQFF.

The V call is TRBV4-3, the J call TRBJ2-7, with D perhaps TRBD1 (6 bases). Germline lookup yields CDR1 LGHNA and CDR2 YSLEER. This CDR3 has 12 residues. V was cut by 4 bases and J by 6 bases, with 10 bases left in between. The DNA of the CDR3 is TGCGCCAGCAGCCCAATAGGGGGCGAGCAGTACTTC. Amino acids: CASSPIGGEQYF.